Below, 14 T cell receptor beta chains from the same sample are listed, as sequenced in a study of cytomegalovirus exposure and HLA in healthy donors. This PCR relied on a set of 60 Vbeta primers and 13 Jbeta primers. Sequenced by immunoSEQ multiplex PCR; TCRdb stores in-frame clones only, minus some. Here the sample spans around 150,000 clones, approximately 72% being singletons. The sequencing input was PBMCs. The receptors come from a man aged 18 to 29 in good health and CMV-seronegative.

The chain has TRBV29-1 and TRBJ2-7; possible D gene TRBD2, 6 bases. V was cut by 4 bases and J by 0 bases, with 10 bases left in between. Germline loops: CDR1 SQVTM, CDR2 ANQGSEA. The length of the CDR3 is 13 residues. CDR3: CSVGDSSSYEQYF. The DNA of the CDR3 is TGCAGCGTTGGGGACTCAAGCTCCTACGAGCAGTACTTC.

The J gene is TRBJ1-2, the V gene TRBV27, with a weak D call TRBD1 (6 bases). The length of the CDR3 is 15 residues. V was clipped by 4 bases and J by 1 base, with 13 bases between them. The germline gives CDR1 MNHEY, CDR2 SMNVEV (reference sequence). The CDR3 region has the DNA TGTGCCAGCAGTTCGGACAGCTCTTTTAACTATGGCTACACCTTC. This gives the protein CASSSDSSFNYGYTF.

The genes are TRBV28 and TRBJ2-2; 10 nucleotides line up with TRBD1. Germline V CDR1 and CDR2: MDHEN, SYDVKM. The CDR3 runs 16 residues. After removal of 5 bases from V and 5 bases from J, the junction contained 8 bases not matched to a gene. CDR3 DNA: TGTGCCAGCAGTCCTAGCCCGGGACAGGGGACCGGGGAGCTGTTTTTT. Encoded protein: CASSPSPGQGTGELFF.

V gene TRBV11-2 combines with J gene TRBJ2-1; 8 bases fit TRBD2. CDR1 is SGHAT and CDR2 is FQNNGV in the germline V gene. Losses at the gene ends were 4 bases for V and 4 bases for J; bases not matched to a gene: 3. CDR3 length: 14 residues. CDR3 residues: CASSSGGGYNEQFF. The CDR3 region has the DNA TGTGCCAGCAGCTCCGGGGGGGGTTACAATGAGCAGTTCTTC.

The table lists this clone with a few counts. The chain recombines TRBV5-4 with TRBJ2-7; 12 bases are a match to TRBD2. The germline CDR1 and CDR2 sequences are SGHNT and YYREEE (reference sequence). CDR3 length equals 17 residues. J gave up 0 bases and V 4 bases, and 8 bases lay outside the gene matches. This CDR3 reads CASSLGLAGGSSYEQYF. Written as DNA, the CDR3 is TGTGCCAGCAGCCTCGGTCTAGCGGGAGGGAGCTCCTACGAGCAGTACTTC.

A note on this clone: An end of the junction differs from the germline gene, which may be a read error. The chain is built from TRBV7-9 and TRBJ1-5; D might be TRBD1 (5 bases). This CDR3 comprises 12 residues. The germline V gene encodes CDR1 SEHNR and CDR2 FQNEAQ (reference sequence). The CDR3 coding sequence is TGTTCCAGCACAGGCGGGGGTCAGCCCCAGCATTTT. Translation: CSSTGGGQPQHF. Using reference TRBV7-9 and TRBJ1-5 for the parts outside the CDR3, the full variable domain is DTGVSQNPRHKITKRGQNVTFRCDPISEHNRLYWYRQTLGQGPEFLTYFQNEAQLEKSRLLSDRFSAERPKGSFSTLEIQRTEQGDSAMYLCSSTGGGQPQHFGDGTRLSIL.

The chain couples TRBV6-1 to TRBJ2-3; D is perhaps TRBD1 (5 bases). The CDR3 is 16 amino acids. Trimming left V 8 bases short and J 6 bases short, with 24 bases between. Germline values: CDR1 MNHNS, CDR2 SASEGT. For the CDR3, the DNA is TGTGCCAGCGGGGAAGGGGCCACTTCAATAACGGATACGCAGTATTTT. Protein product: CASGEGATSITDTQYF.

In DNA, the CDR3 is TGTGCCGTACATTCCGGTAGCGGGAGGGCCGCGCAGTACTTC. This sequence encodes CAVHSGSGRAAQYF. The chain joins TRBV10-3 to TRBJ2-7; 11 bases agree with TRBD2. V was pared by 11 bases and J by 9 bases, with 15 bases of the junction left unmatched. The CDR3 consists of 14 residues. In germline, CDR1 is ENHRY, CDR2 SYGVKD.

The chain combines TRBV7-2 with TRBJ2-1, with TRBD2 matching over 8 bases. The CDR3 runs 17 residues. The trim removed 1 base at V and 2 bases at J, leaving 7 bases unmatched. Germline loops: CDR1 SGHTA, CDR2 FQGNSA. CDR3 sequence (DNA): TGTGCCAGCAGCTTAGAGGGAAGAGCGGGAGCCTACAATGAGCAGTTCTTC. It is translated as CASSLEGRAGAYNEQFF. The full variable domain, in which reference TRBV7-2 and TRBJ2-1 provide the parts outside the CDR3, is GAGVSQSPSNKVTEKGKDVELRCDPISGHTALYWYRQSLGQGLEFLIYFQGNSAPDKSGLPSDRFSAERTGGSVSTLTIQRTQQEDSAVYLCASSLEGRAGAYNEQFFGPGTRLTVL.

The chain is built from TRBV29-1 and TRBJ2-3; D might be TRBD2 (5 bases). The germline V gene encodes CDR1 SQVTM and CDR2 ANQGSEA. The CDR3 extends over 15 amino acids. Trimming pared 3 bases from V and 1 base from J, leaving 14 bases between. The CDR3 reads CSVEIRTLRTDTQYF. The DNA for the CDR3 is TGCAGCGTTGAGATTCGGACTTTACGCACAGATACGCAGTATTTT.

CDR3 loop: CASSFVLAGVETQYF. The DNA of the CDR3 is TGTGCCAGCAGTTTTGTCCTAGCGGGAGTAGAGACCCAGTACTTC. The chain couples TRBV27 to TRBJ2-5; TRBD2 matches at 10 bases. J gave up 4 bases and V 3 bases, and 5 bases lay outside the gene matches. The CDR3 contains 15 residues. The germline V gene has CDR1 MNHEY and CDR2 SMNVEV (reference sequence).

CDR3 coding DNA: TGTGCCAGCAGCTTGGGCGGGACAGGGGGCAGGTACGAGCAGTACTTC. This gives the protein CASSLGGTGGRYEQYF. The rearrangement uses TRBV5-4 and TRBJ2-7; TRBD1 matches at 12 bases. V gave up 0 bases and J gave up 4 bases; unmatched junction bases: 5. In germline, CDR1 is SGHNT, CDR2 YYREEE (reference sequence). The length of the CDR3 is 16 residues.

J is TRBJ2-7 and V is TRBV2; unclear D gene. Germline CDR1 is SNHLY and CDR2 is FYNNEI. The V and J ends lost 8 bases and 7 bases respectively, with 18 bases between them. This CDR3 is built from 13 residues. DNA for the CDR3: TGTGCCAGCGGAACAGCCCGTTATGGGGAGCAGTACTTC. This gives the protein CASGTARYGEQYF.

Written as DNA, the CDR3 is TGTGCCAGCAGCAGCCGGGACAGGGGGCGCGCGGGGGAGCTGTTTTTT. Translating gives CASSSRDRGRAGELFF. The chain carries TRBV9 and TRBJ2-2; 12 nucleotides agree with TRBD1. The germline gives CDR1 SGDLS, CDR2 YYNGEE. V was clipped by 4 bases and J by 8 bases; unmatched bases: 9. This CDR3 has 16 residues.